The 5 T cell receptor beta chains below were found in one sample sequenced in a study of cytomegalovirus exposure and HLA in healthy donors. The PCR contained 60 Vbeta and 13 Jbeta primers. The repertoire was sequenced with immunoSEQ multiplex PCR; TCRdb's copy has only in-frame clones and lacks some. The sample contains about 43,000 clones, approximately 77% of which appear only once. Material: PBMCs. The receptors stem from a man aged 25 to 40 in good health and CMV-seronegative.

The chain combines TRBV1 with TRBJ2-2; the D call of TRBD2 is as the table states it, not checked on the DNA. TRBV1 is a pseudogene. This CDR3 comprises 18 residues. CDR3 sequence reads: CTSSEHTLGDVDTGELFF. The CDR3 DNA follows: TGCACCAGCAGTGAACACACGTTAGGAGATGTCGACACCGGGGAGCTGTTTTTT.

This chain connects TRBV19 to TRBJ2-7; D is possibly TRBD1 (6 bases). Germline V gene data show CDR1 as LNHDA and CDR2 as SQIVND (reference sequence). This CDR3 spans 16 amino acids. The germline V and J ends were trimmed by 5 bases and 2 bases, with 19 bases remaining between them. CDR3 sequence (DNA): TGTGCCAGTAGTGCTCCCTTGACAGGTGATACCTACGAGCAGTACTTC. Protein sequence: CASSAPLTGDTYEQYF.

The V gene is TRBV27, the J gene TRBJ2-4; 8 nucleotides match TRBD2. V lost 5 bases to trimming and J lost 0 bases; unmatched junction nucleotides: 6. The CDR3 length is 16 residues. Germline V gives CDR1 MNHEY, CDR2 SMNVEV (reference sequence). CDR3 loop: CASSPRLALAKNIQYF. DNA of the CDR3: TGTGCCAGCAGTCCCCGACTAGCGCTAGCCAAAAACATTCAGTACTTC.

The CDR3 loop is CASSREPDPAGGPETQYF. In DNA, the CDR3 is TGCGCCAGCAGCCGCGAACCGGACCCAGCGGGAGGGCCGGAGACCCAGTACTTC. V is TRBV4-3 and J is TRBJ2-5, with 10 bases fitting TRBD2. Trimming removed 4 bases from V and 5 bases from J; junction bases left unmatched: 16. Germline-derived CDR1 and CDR2 are LGHNA and YSLEER. This CDR3 is 18 amino acids long.

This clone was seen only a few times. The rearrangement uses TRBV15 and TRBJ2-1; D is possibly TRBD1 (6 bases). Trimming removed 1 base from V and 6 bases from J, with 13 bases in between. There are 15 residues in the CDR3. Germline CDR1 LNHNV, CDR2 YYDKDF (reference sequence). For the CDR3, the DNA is TGTGCCACCAGCAGAGCTGGGGGACATCGCAATGAGCAGTTCTTC. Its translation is CATSRAGGHRNEQFF.